Below are 23 T cell receptor beta chains sequenced from a single sample in a study of cytomegalovirus exposure and HLA in healthy donors. In the PCR, 60 Vbeta and 13 Jbeta primers were used. The data were produced by immunoSEQ multiplex PCR, yet TCRdb's version contains in-frame clones alone and is incomplete. The data show around 140,000 clones, around three fifths seen once. Material: PBMCs. The receptors shown here come from a male donor in good health and CMV-seronegative.

The CDR3 nucleotides read TGCGCCAGCAGCTTGGAGTTGTCAGGGGGCGCGGGAGATACGCAGTATTTT. It specifies CASSLELSGGAGDTQYF. J is TRBJ2-3 and V is TRBV5-1; 8 bases align to TRBD1. Germline CDR1 and CDR2: SGHRS and YFSETQ. J was trimmed by 5 bases and V by 0 bases; bases with no gene match: 11. The CDR3 has 17 residues.

This clone was counted once. The chain has TRBV19 and TRBJ2-3; 7 nucleotides agree with TRBD1. Germline CDR1 is LNHDA and CDR2 is SQIVND (reference sequence). The CDR3 consists of 13 residues. V shed 6 bases, J shed 4 bases, and the junction held 4 bases outside the gene matches. This CDR3 reads CASRLGQADTQYF. CDR3 DNA: TGTGCCAGTAGGCTAGGACAGGCAGATACGCAGTATTTT.

The chain recombines TRBV29-1 with TRBJ2-1; 9 bases line up with TRBD1. The J segment lost 9 bases and the V segment lost 7 bases, leaving 4 bases of the junction unmatched. The CDR3 is made up of 11 amino acids. Looked up from germline, CDR1 is SQVTM and CDR2 is ANQGSEA. The DNA of the CDR3 is TGCAGCGCGACAGGGGGAGGTGAGCAGTTCTTC. It yields the protein CSATGGGEQFF.

The table lists this clone with a few counts. This chain joins TRBV7-3 and TRBJ2-3; D remains ambiguous. The CDR3 extends over 13 amino acids. The germline gives CDR1 SGHTA, CDR2 FQGTGA. Between the trimmed V and J ends, which lost 5 bases and 2 bases, there was a span of 8 bases. The CDR3 DNA sequence: TGTGCCAGCAGCCCCGCGTACACAGATACGCAGTATTTT. Its protein product is CASSPAYTDTQYF. Looking up the rest from reference TRBV7-3 and TRBJ2-3 gives the full variable domain: GAGVSQTPSNKVTEKGKYVELRCDPISGHTALYWYRQSLGQGPEFLIYFQGTGAADDSGLPNDRFFAVRPEGSVSTLKIQRTERGDSAVYLCASSPAYTDTQYFGPGTRLTVL.

The chain employs TRBV7-6 and TRBJ2-1; the match to TRBD2 covers 10 bases. The germline V gene encodes CDR1 SGHVS and CDR2 FNYEAQ. This CDR3 is built from 18 residues. The J segment lost 4 bases and the V segment lost 0 bases, leaving 9 bases of the junction unmatched. CDR3 amino acids: CASSLAVGSSGGYNEQFF. CDR3 nucleotide sequence: TGTGCCAGCAGCTTAGCGGTTGGTTCTAGCGGGGGATACAATGAGCAGTTCTTC. Combining the CDR3 with reference TRBV7-6 and TRBJ2-1 gives the whole variable domain GAGVSQSPRYKVTKRGQDVALRCDPISGHVSLYWYRQALGQGPEFLTYFNYEAQQDKSGLPNDRFSAERPEGSISTLTIQRTEQRDSAMYRCASSLAVGSSGGYNEQFFGPGTRLTVL.

In DNA, the CDR3 is TGCGCCAGCAGCATAAGACAGGGATACACTGAAGCTTTCTTT. This sequence encodes CASSIRQGYTEAFF. The chain recombines TRBV5-1 with TRBJ1-1; 7 bases match TRBD1. This CDR3 region has 14 residues. Per the germline V gene, CDR1 is SGHRS and CDR2 is YFSETQ. Trimming removed 4 bases from V and 3 bases from J; junction bases left unmatched: 6. Full variable domain (outside the CDR3, taken from reference TRBV5-1 and TRBJ1-1): KAGVTQTPRYLIKTRGQQVTLSCSPISGHRSVSWYQQTPGQGLQFLFEYFSETQRNKGNFPGRFSGRQFSNSRSEMNVSTLELGDSALYLCASSIRQGYTEAFFGQGTRLTVV.

This clone came up a few times. The chain is built from TRBV27 and TRBJ2-5; 7 bases align to TRBD1. The J call may be faulty, since TRBJ2-7 better matches the DNA end. In germline, CDR1 is MNHEY, CDR2 SMNVEV (reference sequence). The CDR3 has 15 amino acids. The DNA for the CDR3 is TGTGCCAGCACCTCGTCGGGACAGCTTAACTACGAGCAGTACTTC. Translating gives CASTSSGQLNYEQYF.

The table lists this clone with a few counts. The J gene is TRBJ2-7, the V gene TRBV11-2, with 9 bases that match TRBD2. Per the germline V gene, CDR1 is SGHAT and CDR2 is FQNNGV. The J segment lost 1 base and the V segment lost 4 bases, leaving 8 bases of the junction unmatched. The CDR3 covers 16 residues. In DNA, the CDR3 is TGTGCCAGCAGCTACAGCAGCGGGGGGCCTTCCTACGAGCAGTACTTC. The encoded protein is CASSYSSGGPSYEQYF.

This clone was counted only a few times. J is TRBJ2-1 and V is TRBV29-1, with 7 bases matching TRBD1. The J segment lost 9 bases and the V segment lost 6 bases, leaving 2 bases of the junction unmatched. The CDR3 is 10 amino acids. Per the germline V gene, CDR1 is SQVTM and CDR2 is ANQGSEA. The CDR3 sequence: CSVTGTEQFF. The CDR3 DNA follows: TGCAGCGTGACAGGGACTGAGCAGTTCTTC.

V is TRBV4-3 and J is TRBJ2-5, with D unresolved. TRBJ2-7 explains the end of the DNA better; the J call may be wrong. The V gene's germline CDR1 is LGHNA and CDR2 YSLEER. The CDR3 contains 15 residues. CDR3 nucleotide sequence: TGCGCCAGCAGCCCAGATGGTGACACAGCCTACGAGCAGTACTTC. Translating it yields CASSPDGDTAYEQYF.

The V call is TRBV29-1, the J call TRBJ2-2; perhaps TRBD1 as D (6 bases). Germline V gene data show CDR1 as SQVTM and CDR2 as ANQGSEA. The V end lost 7 bases, the J end lost 5 bases, and 20 bases lay between the germline ends. This CDR3 has 15 amino acids. As DNA, the CDR3 is TGCAGCGGGCGCGCAGGGGACACGAGGACCGGGGAGCTGTTTTTT. It encodes CSGRAGDTRTGELFF.

V and J are TRBV5-8 and TRBJ1-4, with D unclear. Germline-derived CDR1 and CDR2 are SGHTS and YDEGEE. The CDR3 contains 14 residues. V was cut by 3 bases and J by 8 bases, with 14 bases left in between. In DNA form, the CDR3 reads TGTGCCAGCAGCTCTATCGAGGAAACCGAAAAACTGTTTTTT. It translates to CASSSIEETEKLFF.

This chain links TRBV11-2 with TRBJ2-2; 7 bases are shared with TRBD1. The V gene's germline CDR1 is SGHAT and CDR2 FQNNGV. The CDR3 covers 15 residues. V gave up 2 bases and J gave up 3 bases; unmatched junction bases: 3. The CDR3 loop is CASSLRGGDTGELFF. The CDR3 coding sequence is TGTGCCAGCAGCTTACGAGGGGGCGACACCGGGGAGCTGTTTTTT.

This chain connects TRBV28 to TRBJ1-4; D might be TRBD1 (5 bases). CDR1 is MDHEN, CDR2 SYDVKM, per germline. There are 15 residues in the CDR3. With 3 bases removed from V and 5 bases from J, the gap between germline ends came to 13 bases. For the CDR3, the DNA is TGTGCCAGCAGTTTTTGGGGACGGGAGAATGAAAAACTGTTTTTT. It specifies CASSFWGRENEKLFF.

This clone was counted a single time. V and J are TRBV5-1 and TRBJ1-1; D gene unclear. V gave up 10 bases and J gave up 4 bases, with 20 bases separating them. The CDR3 extends over 14 amino acids. The germline CDR1 and CDR2 sequences are SGHRS and YFSETQ. Here the CDR3 reads CAGRAVPPATEAFF. The CDR3 coding sequence is TGCGCCGGAAGAGCGGTCCCCCCGGCCACTGAAGCTTTCTTT. The full variable domain, rest sourced from reference TRBV5-1 and TRBJ1-1, is KAGVTQTPRYLIKTRGQQVTLSCSPISGHRSVSWYQQTPGQGLQFLFEYFSETQRNKGNFPGRFSGRQFSNSRSEMNVSTLELGDSALYLCAGRAVPPATEAFFGQGTRLTVV.

The J gene is TRBJ2-3, the V gene TRBV7-3, with 11 bases matching TRBD1. Germline assignment: CDR1 SGHTA and CDR2 FQGTGA. This CDR3 is 15 amino acids long. V shed 3 bases and J 4 bases; nucleotides not matched to a gene: 3. The CDR3 sequence is CASSFGQGASDTQYF. The CDR3, as DNA: TGTGCCAGCAGCTTTGGACAGGGGGCGTCAGATACGCAGTATTTT.

The chain is built from TRBV11-2 and TRBJ2-3; D might be TRBD1 (5 bases). The CDR3 covers 12 residues. V was pared by 5 bases and J by 6 bases, with 9 bases between. Germline loops: CDR1 SGHAT, CDR2 FQNNGV. CDR3 loop: CASSRTRDTQYF. The CDR3 region has the DNA TGTGCCAGCAGCCGGACACGGGATACGCAGTATTTT. Full variable domain (missing parts from reference TRBV11-2 and TRBJ2-3): EAGVAQSPRYKIIEKRQSVAFWCNPISGHATLYWYQQILGQGPKLLIQFQNNGVVDDSQLPKDRFSAERLKGVDSTLKIQPAKLEDSAVYLCASSRTRDTQYFGPGTRLTVL.

This clone was counted once. The J gene is TRBJ2-2, the V gene TRBV7-3; 8 nucleotides match TRBD2. The CDR3 covers 16 residues. Germline V gene lookup returns CDR1 SGHTA and CDR2 FQGTGA. The trim removed 2 bases at V and 1 base at J, leaving 3 bases unmatched. CDR3 sequence reads: CASSLAGGRNTGELFF. For the CDR3, the DNA is TGTGCCAGCAGCTTAGCGGGGGGACGGAACACCGGGGAGCTGTTTTTT.

The rearrangement uses TRBV5-8 and TRBJ1-2, with 10 bases lining up with TRBD1. Germline V gene lookup returns CDR1 SGHTS and CDR2 YDEGEE. The V segment lost 2 bases and the J segment 4 bases; nucleotides outside the gene matches: 5. The CDR3 has 15 amino acids. Written as DNA, the CDR3 is TGTGCCAGCAGCTTTGGACAGGGGGGTTTCTATGGCTACACCTTC. Amino acids: CASSFGQGGFYGYTF.

The chain joins TRBV5-6 to TRBJ2-1; D is ambiguous. The germline CDR1 and CDR2 sequences are SGHDT and YYEEEE. CDR3 length equals 16 residues. Trimming took 0 bases from V and 5 from J, leaving 15 bases between them. The CDR3 nucleotides are TGTGCCAGCAGCTTGGCGATACAGTTCGTCGACAATGAGCAGTTCTTC. Encoded protein: CASSLAIQFVDNEQFF.

The genes are TRBV6-5 and TRBJ1-3; no clear D. CDR3 length equals 16 residues. The V end was cut by 0 bases, the J end by 0 bases, with 9 bases between. Germline V gene data show CDR1 as MNHEY and CDR2 as SVGAGI. The CDR3 DNA sequence: TGTGCCAGCAGTTACTCTCCGGGTAGCTCTGGAAACACCATATATTTT. Translating it yields CASSYSPGSSGNTIYF.

This chain links TRBV6-5 with TRBJ1-1; 9 bases are a match to TRBD1. This CDR3 region has 11 residues. CDR1 and CDR2 from the germline V gene are MNHEY and SVGAGI. Losses at the gene ends were 6 bases for V and 7 bases for J; bases not matched to a gene: 0. The CDR3 here is CASRTGGEAFF. CDR3 sequence (DNA): TGTGCCAGCAGGACAGGGGGTGAAGCTTTCTTT.

The V gene is TRBV7-3, the J gene TRBJ2-5; 7 nucleotides match TRBD2. V was pared by 5 bases and J by 4 bases, with 7 bases of the junction left unmatched. Germline V gene sequence: CDR1 SGHTA, CDR2 FQGTGA. The length of the CDR3 is 14 residues. The CDR3 DNA reads TGTGCCAGCAGCCCTCTGGGGGGGGGAGAGACCCAGTACTTC. Protein sequence: CASSPLGGGETQYF.